The 18 T cell receptor beta chains below come from one sample, sequenced in a study of T cell repertoires in cytomegalovirus infection. TCRdb reprocessed the reads via MiXCR and lists one record per CDR3 protein. The sample lists about 260,000 distinct CDR3 sequences; roughly 15% were seen once. Sequencing was performed on PBMCs. The receptors come from a human donor in good health (CMV status not recorded). Some clones in this sample may be carry-over from other donors' samples.

This clonotype was detected many times. The CDR3, as DNA: TGTGCCAAGACGGGGAGGGCTCCTTCCTACGAGCAGTACTTC. It translates to CAKTGRAPSYEQYF. This rearrangement joins TRBV2 to TRBJ2-7; the match to TRBD2 covers 7 bases. V shed 10 bases and J 1 base; nucleotides not matched to a gene: 10. The CDR3 is 14 amino acids. The germline V gene encodes CDR1 SNHLY and CDR2 FYNNEI.

V and J are TRBV28 and TRBJ1-6, with no clear D. CDR1 and CDR2 from the germline V gene are MDHEN and SYDVKM. V dropped 3 bases and J dropped 5 bases, with 11 bases sitting between them. This CDR3 contains 15 residues. The CDR3 reads CASSFRQANNSPLHF. In nucleotides, the CDR3 is TGTGCCAGCAGTTTCCGGCAGGCCAATAATTCACCCCTCCACTTT.

As to this clonotype: The germline gene is not matched at one end of the junction; a read error may be the cause. The chain recombines TRBV11-2 with TRBJ2-7, with D possibly called TRBD1 or TRBD2 (5 bases each). Per the germline V gene, CDR1 is SGHAT and CDR2 is FQNNGV. The CDR3 runs 14 residues. The chain's CDR3 is CPSSLDPRGPEQYF. In DNA form, the CDR3 reads TGTCCCAGCAGTTTAGATCCCCGGGGCCCCGAGCAGTACTTC.

This clonotype was detected ten times or more. The V and J genes are TRBV7-6 and TRBJ2-3, with 8 bases aligning to TRBD2. CDR1 SGHVS and CDR2 FNYEAQ come from the germline V gene. V gave up 1 base and J gave up 2 bases; unmatched junction bases: 2. The CDR3 is made up of 15 amino acids. In DNA, the CDR3 is TGTGCCAGCAGCTTAGTAGCGGGACCCACAGATACGCAGTATTTT. It specifies CASSLVAGPTDTQYF.

This clonotype was seen a handful of times. The chain couples TRBV20-1 to TRBJ2-5; D gene uncertain. The germline V gene has CDR1 DFQATT and CDR2 SNEGSKA (reference sequence). V shed 2 bases and J shed 2 bases, with 9 bases lying between them. This CDR3 is 13 amino acids long. The CDR3 region is CSARWRLQETQYF. The CDR3 bases are TGCAGTGCTAGATGGCGCCTGCAAGAGACCCAGTACTTC.

CDR3 sequence: CASSLAMDRGSSEQYF. The DNA for the CDR3 is TGTGCCAGCAGCTTAGCTATGGACAGGGGGTCAAGCGAGCAGTACTTC. The chain combines TRBV7-9 with TRBJ2-7; 10 bases are a match to TRBD1. The germline V gene has CDR1 SEHNR and CDR2 FQNEAQ (reference sequence). The J segment lost 6 bases and the V segment lost 0 bases, leaving 8 bases of the junction unmatched. The CDR3 runs 16 residues.

The V and J genes are TRBV6-4 and TRBJ2-3; D not certain. Trimming removed 0 bases at V and 1 base at J, with 2 bases between. Germline V CDR1 and CDR2: MRHNA, SNTAGT. CDR3 length equals 13 residues. Here the CDR3 reads CASSDSRTDTQYF. The CDR3 coding sequence is TGTGCCAGCAGTGACTCCCGCACAGATACGCAGTATTTT.

This chain uses TRBV2 with TRBJ2-3; 8 positions match TRBD2. The junction had 4 bases not matched to a gene; V was cut back by 6 bases and J by 2 bases. Germline-derived CDR1 and CDR2 are SNHLY and FYNNEI. The CDR3 spans 14 residues. In nucleotides, the CDR3 is TGTGCCAGCAGAAGCGGGAGATCCACAGATACGCAGTATTTT. Translating gives CASRSGRSTDTQYF.

The chain is built from TRBV4-3 and TRBJ1-6; TRBD1 agrees at 9 bases. CDR1 and CDR2 (germline): LGHNA, YSLEER. The CDR3 sequence is 14 residues long. The junction had 4 bases not matched to a gene; V was cut back by 5 bases and J by 8 bases. The CDR3 region has the DNA TGCGCCAGCAGCAAACGGACAGGGGATTCACCCCTCCACTTT. Amino acids: CASSKRTGDSPLHF.

The J gene is TRBJ2-2, the V gene TRBV25-1; no firm D call. Germline V gene sequence: CDR1 MGHDK, CDR2 SYGVNS. The V end was cut by 0 bases, the J end by 2 bases, with 10 bases between. CDR3 length: 16 amino acids. The CDR3 reads CASSEYKALNTGELFF. DNA for the CDR3: TGTGCCAGCAGTGAATATAAGGCCCTTAACACCGGGGAGCTGTTTTTT.

This clonotype was recorded at least ten times. This chain joins TRBV7-2 and TRBJ2-7; 7 bases fit TRBD2. V shed 3 bases and J 4 bases; nucleotides not matched to a gene: 9. The CDR3 is made up of 15 amino acids. Germline CDR1 SGHTA, CDR2 FQGNSA. The CDR3 sequence is CASSLGGAGFYEQYF. CDR3 in DNA: TGTGCCAGCAGCTTGGGAGGAGCGGGATTTTACGAGCAGTACTTC.

The V and J genes are TRBV5-4 and TRBJ2-2, with 11 bases matching TRBD2. Germline CDR1 is SGHNT and CDR2 is YYREEE (reference sequence). This CDR3 is 17 amino acids long. The V segment lost 4 bases and the J segment 4 bases; nucleotides outside the gene matches: 9. CDR3 in amino acids: CASSTPTSGDVTGELFF. The DNA for the CDR3 is TGTGCCAGCAGCACACCGACTAGCGGGGACGTCACCGGGGAGCTGTTTTTT.

Many counts were recorded for this clonotype. V and J are TRBV11-2 and TRBJ1-5; TRBD1 matches at 12 bases. The CDR3 is 19 amino acids. Germline V gene lookup returns CDR1 SGHAT and CDR2 FQNNGV. Germline trimming cut 5 bases from V and 2 bases from J; bases unmatched to any gene: 13. For the CDR3, the DNA is TGTGCCAGCAGCGTAACCCGGGACAGGGGGCCGGGGTGCAATCAGCCCCAGCATTTT. This sequence encodes CASSVTRDRGPGCNQPQHF.

The sample holds a few counts of this clonotype. The chain combines TRBV5-6 with TRBJ2-5; 11 bases align to TRBD2. Germline trimming cut 4 bases from V and 5 bases from J; bases unmatched to any gene: 10. The CDR3 spans 16 residues. Germline V CDR1 and CDR2: SGHDT, YYEEEE. CDR3 amino acids: CASSLGTSGAAETQYF. The CDR3 DNA is TGTGCCAGCAGCCTCGGGACTAGCGGAGCCGCGGAGACCCAGTACTTC.

On this clonotype itself: This may come from a read error, since a much larger clone is one base off. The rearrangement uses TRBV7-3 and TRBJ2-7, with no clear D. There are 12 residues in the CDR3. Germline V gene lookup returns CDR1 SGHTA and CDR2 FQGTGA. The CDR3 sequence is CASGLIGFEQYF. CDR3 sequence (DNA): TGTGCCAGCGGCTTAATCGGGTTCGAGCAGTACTTC.

This clonotype was detected many times. One end of the junction does not line up with germline, which may come from a read error. The J gene is TRBJ1-2, the V gene TRBV6-2 or TRBV6-3, with 9 positions matching TRBD1. This CDR3 has 16 amino acids. Germline values: CDR1 MNHEY, CDR2 SVGEGT. CDR3 region: CASSYVAGGPRTGAIF. CDR3 DNA sequence: TGTGCCAGCAGTTACGTTGCCGGGGGGCCCAGGACAGGGGCAATCTTC.

This chain joins TRBV6-5 and TRBJ1-2; unclear D gene. This CDR3 is built from 15 residues. V lost 0 bases and J lost 4, with 12 bases in between. Looked up from germline, CDR1 is MNHEY and CDR2 is SVGAGI. CDR3 protein: CASSYSGGRGYGYTF. CDR3 DNA: TGTGCCAGCAGTTACTCGGGAGGTCGGGGCTATGGCTACACCTTC.

This clonotype was counted between two and nine times. V and J are TRBV19 and TRBJ1-2, with 7 bases matching TRBD1. The trim removed 6 bases at V and 2 bases at J, leaving 9 bases unmatched. Germline V CDR1 and CDR2: LNHDA, SQIVND (reference sequence). CDR3 size: 15 residues. CDR3 coding DNA: TGTGCCAGTAGGAGACAGGGCCCGACGAACTATGGCTACACCTTC. Translating gives CASRRQGPTNYGYTF.